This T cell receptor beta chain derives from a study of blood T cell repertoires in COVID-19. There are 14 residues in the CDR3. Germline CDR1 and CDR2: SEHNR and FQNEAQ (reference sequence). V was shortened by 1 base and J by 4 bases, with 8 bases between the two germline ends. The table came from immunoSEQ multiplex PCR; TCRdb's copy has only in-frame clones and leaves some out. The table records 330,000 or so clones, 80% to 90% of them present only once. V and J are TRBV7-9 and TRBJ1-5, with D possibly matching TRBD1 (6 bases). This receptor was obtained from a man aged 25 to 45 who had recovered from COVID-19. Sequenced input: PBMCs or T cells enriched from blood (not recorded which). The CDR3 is CASSLEGVNQPQHF. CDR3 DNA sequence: TGTGCCAGCAGCTTAGAGGGGGTGAATCAGCCCCAGCATTTT.